This T cell receptor (beta chain) was captured by sequencing in a study of T-cell memory formation after mild COVID-19. On the study more broadly: TCR clusters were mostly confined to one donor each. Overall study findings and caveats: Researchers could not confirm that second-wave clones peaking on day 37 targeted SARS-CoV-2. The study found balanced CD4/CD8 in clones contracting day 15 to 85 and a CD4+ lean in later expanders. Cross-reactive memory apparently joined, as some responding clones appeared in pre-infection memory.

V was trimmed by 0 bases and J by 1 base, leaving 7 bases between them. Germline V gene sequence: CDR1 SGDLS, CDR2 YYNGEE. This CDR3 has 14 residues. TCRdb used MiXCR to reprocess the 5' RACE reads, holding one entry per CDR3 protein. The table has 360,000 or so distinct CDR3 sequences, 25% to 30% seen once. To note about this clonotype: Its antigen is not known.

The TCR sequence derives from an adult woman who had mild COVID-19 (a few samples of this study predate the infection). Cell type and time point are not known. The source material was PBMCs or a T cell subset sorted from them (not recorded which). The chain couples TRBV9 to TRBJ1-1; D uncertain. CDR3 region: CASSVEAQNTEAFF. The CDR3 coding sequence is TGTGCCAGCAGCGTAGAGGCCCAGAACACTGAAGCTTTCTTT.